This T cell receptor (beta chain) was found in a study of blood T cells in healthy people across ages. Study-level points and caveats: The study found TCR beta diversity correlated strongly with naive T cell percentage.

The study isolated at least 6 million PBMCs from each sample. This clonotype was recorded at least ten times. Its antigen is not identified. Primers used in a second PCR of about 6 to 11 cycles were a sample-barcoded 5' primer and a J-beta primer mix. Paired-end reads containing CDR3 totaled no fewer than 3 million for each sample. From the 5' RACE reads, TCRdb called clonotypes with MiXCR, one entry per CDR3 protein. Among about 930,000 distinct CDR3 sequences listed, about 27% were seen once. The germline V gene has CDR1 MGHRA and CDR2 YSYEKL. V was cut by 6 bases and J by 6 bases, with 6 bases left in between. The CDR3 totals 11 residues. The data were also submitted as part of a second study, on T cells of mothers and their children. From that study: In related and unrelated pairs alike, thymic selection shapes TCR recombination output, with inherited differences minor.

This clonotype originated in a woman between 35 and 50 years old in good health. The sequenced sample was blood. V gene TRBV4-1 combines with J gene TRBJ2-1; D remains ambiguous. The CDR3 coding sequence is TGCGCCAGCAGGAACTCCAATGAGCAGTTCTTC. Encoded protein: CASRNSNEQFF.